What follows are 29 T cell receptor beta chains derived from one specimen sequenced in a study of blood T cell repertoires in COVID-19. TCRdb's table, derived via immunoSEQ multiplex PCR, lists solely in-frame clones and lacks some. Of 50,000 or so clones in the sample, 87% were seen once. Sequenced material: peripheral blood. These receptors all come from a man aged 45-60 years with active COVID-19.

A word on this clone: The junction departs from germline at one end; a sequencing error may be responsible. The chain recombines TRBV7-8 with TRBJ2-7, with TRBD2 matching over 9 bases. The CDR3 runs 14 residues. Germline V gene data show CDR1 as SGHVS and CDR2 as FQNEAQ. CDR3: CASSLAGLLYEQYF. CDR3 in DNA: TGTGCCAGCAGCCTAGCGGGGCTGCTCTACGAGCAGTACTTC. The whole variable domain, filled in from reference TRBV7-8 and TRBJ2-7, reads GAGVSQSPRYKVAKRGQDVALRCDPISGHVSLFWYQQALGQGPEFLTYFQNEAQLDKSGLPSDRFFAERPEGSVSTLKIQRTQQEDSAVYLCASSLAGLLYEQYFGPGTRLTVT.

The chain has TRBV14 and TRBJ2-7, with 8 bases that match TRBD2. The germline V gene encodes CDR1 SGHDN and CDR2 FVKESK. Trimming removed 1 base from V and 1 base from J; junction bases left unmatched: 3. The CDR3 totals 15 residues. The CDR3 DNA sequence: TGTGCCAGCAGCCAAGGGCTAGCGGGTTCCTACGAGCAGTACTTC. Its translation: CASSQGLAGSYEQYF.

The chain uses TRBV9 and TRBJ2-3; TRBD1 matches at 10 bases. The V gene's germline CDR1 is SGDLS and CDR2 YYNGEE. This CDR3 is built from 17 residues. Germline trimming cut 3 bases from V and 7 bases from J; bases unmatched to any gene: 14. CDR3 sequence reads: CASSASAPTGGINTQYF. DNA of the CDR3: TGTGCCAGCAGCGCCTCTGCCCCGACAGGGGGCATAAATACGCAGTATTTT.

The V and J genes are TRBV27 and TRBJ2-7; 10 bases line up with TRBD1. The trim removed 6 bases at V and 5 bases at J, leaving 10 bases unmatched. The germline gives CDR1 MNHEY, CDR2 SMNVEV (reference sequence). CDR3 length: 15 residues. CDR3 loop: CASRVTGTGVHEQYF. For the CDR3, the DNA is TGTGCCAGCAGGGTAACCGGGACAGGGGTACACGAGCAGTACTTC.

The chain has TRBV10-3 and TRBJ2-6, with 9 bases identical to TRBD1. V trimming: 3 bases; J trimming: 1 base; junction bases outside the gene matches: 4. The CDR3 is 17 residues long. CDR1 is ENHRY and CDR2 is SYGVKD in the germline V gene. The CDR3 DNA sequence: TGTGCCATCAGTGATCGACAGGGGGGGTCTGGGGCCAACGTCCTGACTTTC. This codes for CAISDRQGGSGANVLTF.

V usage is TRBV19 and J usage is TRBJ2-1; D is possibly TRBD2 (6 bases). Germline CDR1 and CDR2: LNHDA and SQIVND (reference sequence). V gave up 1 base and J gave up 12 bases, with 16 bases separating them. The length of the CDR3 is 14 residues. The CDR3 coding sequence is TGTGCCAGTAGTATAGCCGGGGCCCACGGGGGGCAGTTCTTC. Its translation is CASSIAGAHGGQFF.

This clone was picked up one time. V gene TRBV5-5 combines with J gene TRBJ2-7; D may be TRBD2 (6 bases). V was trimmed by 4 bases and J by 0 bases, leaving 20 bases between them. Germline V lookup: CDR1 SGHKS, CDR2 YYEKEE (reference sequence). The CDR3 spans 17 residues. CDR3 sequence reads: CASSPYLEGGASYEQYF. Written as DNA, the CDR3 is TGTGCCAGCAGCCCGTATTTGGAGGGCGGCGCCTCCTACGAGCAGTACTTC.

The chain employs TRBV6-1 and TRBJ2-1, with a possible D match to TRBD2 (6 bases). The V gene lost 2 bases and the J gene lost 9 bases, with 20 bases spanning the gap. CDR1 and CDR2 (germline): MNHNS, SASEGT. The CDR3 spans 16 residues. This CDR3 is CASSEIWGASGVEQFF. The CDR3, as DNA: TGTGCCAGCAGTGAAATATGGGGCGCCTCGGGGGTTGAGCAGTTCTTC.

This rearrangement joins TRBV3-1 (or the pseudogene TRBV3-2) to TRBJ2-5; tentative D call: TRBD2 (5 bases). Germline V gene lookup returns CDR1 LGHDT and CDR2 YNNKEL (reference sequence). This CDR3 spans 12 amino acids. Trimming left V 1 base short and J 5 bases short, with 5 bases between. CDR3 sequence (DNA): TGTGCCAGCAGCCAAGGAGGGGAGACCCAGTACTTC. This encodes CASSQGGETQYF.

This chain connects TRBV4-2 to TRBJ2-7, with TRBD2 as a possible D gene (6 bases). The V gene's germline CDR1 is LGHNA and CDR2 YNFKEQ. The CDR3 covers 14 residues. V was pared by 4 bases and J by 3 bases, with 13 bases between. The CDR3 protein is CASSLSEGGYEQYF. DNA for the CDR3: TGTGCCAGCAGCCTTTCAGAGGGAGGCTACGAGCAGTACTTC.

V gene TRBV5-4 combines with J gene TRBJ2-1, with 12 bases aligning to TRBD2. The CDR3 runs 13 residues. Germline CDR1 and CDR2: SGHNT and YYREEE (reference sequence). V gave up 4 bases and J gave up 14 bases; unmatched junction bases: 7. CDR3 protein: CASSPGLAGIEFF. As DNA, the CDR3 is TGTGCCAGCAGCCCTGGACTAGCGGGGATCGAGTTCTTC.

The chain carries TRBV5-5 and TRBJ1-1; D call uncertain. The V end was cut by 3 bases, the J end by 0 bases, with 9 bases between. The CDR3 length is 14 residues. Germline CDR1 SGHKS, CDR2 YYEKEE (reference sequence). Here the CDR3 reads CASSSRLMNTEAFF. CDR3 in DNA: TGTGCCAGCAGCTCGCGGTTGATGAACACTGAAGCTTTCTTT. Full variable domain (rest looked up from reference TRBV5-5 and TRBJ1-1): DAGVTQSPTHLIKTRGQQVTLRCSPISGHKSVSWYQQVLGQGPQFIFQYYEKEERGRGNFPDRFSARQFPNYSSELNVNALLLGDSALYLCASSSRLMNTEAFFGQGTRLTVV.

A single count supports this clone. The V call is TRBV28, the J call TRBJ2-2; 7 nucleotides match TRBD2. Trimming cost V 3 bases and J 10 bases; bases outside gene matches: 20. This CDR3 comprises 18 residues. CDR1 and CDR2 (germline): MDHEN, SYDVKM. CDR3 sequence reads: CASSFGHYVGDYDEELFF. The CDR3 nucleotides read TGTGCCAGCAGTTTTGGGCACTACGTCGGGGACTATGACGAGGAGCTGTTTTTT.

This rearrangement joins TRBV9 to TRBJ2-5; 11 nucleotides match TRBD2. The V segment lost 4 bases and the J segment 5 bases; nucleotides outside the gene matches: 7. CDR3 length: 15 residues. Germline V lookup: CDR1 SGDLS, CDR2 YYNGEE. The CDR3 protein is CASSTRASGGETQYF. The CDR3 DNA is TGTGCCAGCAGCACTAGAGCTAGCGGGGGGGAGACCCAGTACTTC.

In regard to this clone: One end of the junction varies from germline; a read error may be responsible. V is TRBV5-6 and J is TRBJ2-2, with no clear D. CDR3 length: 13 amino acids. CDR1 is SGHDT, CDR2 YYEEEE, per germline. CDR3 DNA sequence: TGTGCCAGCAGCTTGTTAGCACCTCCCGGATTGTCTTTT. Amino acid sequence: CASSLLAPPGLSF.

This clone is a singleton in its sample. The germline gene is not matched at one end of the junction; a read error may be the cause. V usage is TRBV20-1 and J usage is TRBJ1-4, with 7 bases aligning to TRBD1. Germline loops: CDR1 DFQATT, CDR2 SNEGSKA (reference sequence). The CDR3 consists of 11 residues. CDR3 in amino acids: CSAGPETGYIF. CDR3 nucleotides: TGCAGTGCTGGCCCCGAGACAGGGTATATTTTT.

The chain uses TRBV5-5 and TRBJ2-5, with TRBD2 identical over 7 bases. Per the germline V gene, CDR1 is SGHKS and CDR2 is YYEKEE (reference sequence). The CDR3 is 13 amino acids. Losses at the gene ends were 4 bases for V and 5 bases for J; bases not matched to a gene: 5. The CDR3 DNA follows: TGTGCCAGCAGCCCTGGGGGAGGGGAGACCCAGTACTTC. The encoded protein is CASSPGGGETQYF. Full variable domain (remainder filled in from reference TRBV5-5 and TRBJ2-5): DAGVTQSPTHLIKTRGQQVTLRCSPISGHKSVSWYQQVLGQGPQFIFQYYEKEERGRGNFPDRFSARQFPNYSSELNVNALLLGDSALYLCASSPGGGETQYFGPGTRLLVL.

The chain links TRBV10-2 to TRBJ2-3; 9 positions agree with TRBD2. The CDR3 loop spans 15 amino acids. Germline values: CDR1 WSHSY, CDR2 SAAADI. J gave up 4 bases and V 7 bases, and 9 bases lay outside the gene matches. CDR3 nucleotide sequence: TGCGCCAGCAAGGAGCGGGAGGTATACGCAGATACGCAGTATTTT. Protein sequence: CASKEREVYADTQYF.

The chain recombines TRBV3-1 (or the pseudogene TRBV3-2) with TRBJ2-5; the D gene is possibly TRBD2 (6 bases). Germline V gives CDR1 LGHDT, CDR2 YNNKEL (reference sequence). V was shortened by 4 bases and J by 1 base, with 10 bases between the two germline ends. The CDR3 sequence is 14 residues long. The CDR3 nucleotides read TGTGCCAGCAGCCCCCTCGGGGGCCAAGAGACCCAGTACTTC. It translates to CASSPLGGQETQYF.

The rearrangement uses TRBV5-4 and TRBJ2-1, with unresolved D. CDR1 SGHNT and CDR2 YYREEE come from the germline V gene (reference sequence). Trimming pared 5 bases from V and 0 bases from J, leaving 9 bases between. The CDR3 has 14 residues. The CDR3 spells CASRPASSYNEQFF. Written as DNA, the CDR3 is TGTGCCAGCAGGCCAGCGAGCTCCTACAATGAGCAGTTCTTC. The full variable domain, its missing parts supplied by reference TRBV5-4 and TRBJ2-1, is ETGVTQSPTHLIKTRGQQVTLRCSSQSGHNTVSWYQQALGQGPQFIFQYYREEENGRGNFPPRFSGLQFPNYSSELNVNALELDDSALYLCASRPASSYNEQFFGPGTRLTVL.

DNA for the CDR3: TGTGCCTGGAGTTTCGGGGGGCTAATAGGCTACACCTTC. Encoded protein: CAWSFGGLIGYTF. The chain employs TRBV30 and TRBJ1-2; D possibly corresponds to TRBD1 (6 bases). CDR3 size: 13 residues. V dropped 2 bases and J dropped 8 bases, with 15 bases sitting between them. Germline V gives CDR1 GTSNPN, CDR2 SVGIG (reference sequence).

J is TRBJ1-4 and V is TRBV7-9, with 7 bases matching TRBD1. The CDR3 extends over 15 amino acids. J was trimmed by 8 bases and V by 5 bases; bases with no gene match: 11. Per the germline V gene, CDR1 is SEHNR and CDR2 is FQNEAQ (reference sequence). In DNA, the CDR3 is TGTGCCAGCAGCGCGCGACAGGGATCAGGAGAAAAACTGTTTTTT. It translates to CASSARQGSGEKLFF.

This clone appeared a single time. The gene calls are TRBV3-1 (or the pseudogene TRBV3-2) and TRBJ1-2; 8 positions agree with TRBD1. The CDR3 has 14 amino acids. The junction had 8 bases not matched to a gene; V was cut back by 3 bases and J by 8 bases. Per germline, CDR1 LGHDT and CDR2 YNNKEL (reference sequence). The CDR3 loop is CASSHGQGMMGYTF. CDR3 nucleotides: TGTGCCAGCAGCCACGGACAGGGTATGATGGGCTACACCTTC.

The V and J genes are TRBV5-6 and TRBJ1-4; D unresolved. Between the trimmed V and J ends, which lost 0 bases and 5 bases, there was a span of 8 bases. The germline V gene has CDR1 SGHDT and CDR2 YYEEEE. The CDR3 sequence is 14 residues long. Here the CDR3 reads CASSLARRNEKLFF. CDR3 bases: TGTGCCAGCAGCTTGGCTAGACGCAATGAAAAACTGTTTTTT.

The CDR3 reads CASSEAGRGDEKLFF. In DNA form, the CDR3 reads TGTGCCAGCAGTGAAGCCGGGCGGGGGGACGAAAAACTGTTTTTT. The gene calls are TRBV6-1 and TRBJ1-4; tentative D call: TRBD1 (5 bases). Trimming removed 0 bases from V and 8 bases from J, with 13 bases in between. The CDR3 has 15 residues. Per germline, CDR1 MNHNS and CDR2 SASEGT.

CDR3 in DNA: TGTGCCAGCTCCTCCGACAGGAACACTGAAGCTTTCTTT. Translating it yields CASSSDRNTEAFF. The V gene is TRBV18, the J gene TRBJ1-1; TRBD1 is a possible D gene (5 bases). The ends were cut back, 6 bases at V and 1 base at J, with 9 bases in the middle. The CDR3 runs to 13 residues. CDR1 is KGHSH and CDR2 is LQKENI in the germline V gene.

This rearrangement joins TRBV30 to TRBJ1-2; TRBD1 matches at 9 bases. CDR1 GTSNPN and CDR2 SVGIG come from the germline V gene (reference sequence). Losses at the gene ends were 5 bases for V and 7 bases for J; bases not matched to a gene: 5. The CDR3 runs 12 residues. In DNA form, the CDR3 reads TGTGCCTGGGTGCGACAGGGGGGTGGCTACACCTTC. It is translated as CAWVRQGGGYTF.

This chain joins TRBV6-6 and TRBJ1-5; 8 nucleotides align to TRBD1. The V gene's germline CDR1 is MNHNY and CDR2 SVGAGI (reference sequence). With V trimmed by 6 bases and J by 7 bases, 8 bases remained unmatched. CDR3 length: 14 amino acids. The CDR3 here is CASRPDRGGQPQHF. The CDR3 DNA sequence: TGTGCCAGCAGACCTGACAGGGGAGGACAGCCCCAGCATTTT.

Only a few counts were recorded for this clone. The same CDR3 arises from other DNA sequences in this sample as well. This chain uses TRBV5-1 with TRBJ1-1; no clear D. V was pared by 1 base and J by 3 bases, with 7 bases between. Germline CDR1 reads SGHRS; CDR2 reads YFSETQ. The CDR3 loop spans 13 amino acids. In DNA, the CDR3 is TGCGCCAGCAGCTTGAAATTAGACACTGAAGCTTTCTTT. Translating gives CASSLKLDTEAFF. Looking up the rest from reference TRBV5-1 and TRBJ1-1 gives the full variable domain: KAGVTQTPRYLIKTRGQQVTLSCSPISGHRSVSWYQQTPGQGLQFLFEYFSETQRNKGNFPGRFSGRQFSNSRSEMNVSTLELGDSALYLCASSLKLDTEAFFGQGTRLTVV.